Listed here are 7 T cell receptor beta chains from one sample, sequenced in a study of blood T cell repertoires in COVID-19 (dated by TCRdb to 2019 to 2021). The library was produced with the immunoSEQ multiplex PCR assay. In its TCRdb copy, this immuneACCESS table keeps in-frame sequences only and misses some clones. Where compared with another copy, unresolved V genes explain less than half of these, and the others have no known cause. This sample has roughly 140,000 clones in its table, and approximately 91% of those were observed once. In total, the top ten clones hold 1.5% to 2% of the sample. The specimen sequenced was peripheral blood. All receptors come from a man between 65 and 85 years old with acute or convalescent COVID-19.

This chain uses TRBV9 with TRBJ1-1; no clear D. The CDR3 extends over 18 amino acids. The germline V gene encodes CDR1 SGDLS and CDR2 YYNGEE. The V end was cut by 3 bases, the J end by 4 bases, with 25 bases between. The CDR3 bases are TGTGCCAGCAGCGGACTAAGGGAACAAGGGCCTCTGGCCACTGAAGCTTTCTTT. Translation: CASSGLREQGPLATEAFF. The full variable domain, with the rest looked up from reference TRBV9 and TRBJ1-1, is DSGVTQTPKHLITATGQRVTLRCSPRSGDLSVYWYQQSLDQGLQFLIQYYNGEERAKGNILERFSAQQFPDLHSELNLSSLELGDSALYFCASSGLREQGPLATEAFFGQGTRLTVV.

In its sample, this clone was seen once. This chain joins TRBV11-2 and TRBJ1-1; the D gene is possibly TRBD1 (5 bases). The CDR3 has 15 amino acids. CDR1 and CDR2 from the germline V gene are SGHAT and FQNNGV. V was pared by 1 base and J by 3 bases, with 12 bases between. The CDR3 reads CASSLVGGSDTEAFF. Here the CDR3 DNA reads TGTGCCAGCAGCTTAGTCGGGGGAAGCGACACTGAAGCTTTCTTT.

The genes are TRBV30 and TRBJ1-6; D remains unclear. This CDR3 is 15 amino acids long. With 3 bases removed from V and 0 bases from J, the gap between germline ends came to 9 bases. CDR1 and CDR2 from the germline V gene are GTSNPN and SVGIG (reference sequence). CDR3: CAWRRFSSYNSPLHF. The CDR3, as DNA: TGTGCCTGGAGGAGGTTTAGCTCCTATAATTCACCCCTCCACTTT.

The chain has TRBV27 and TRBJ2-1, with D hard to call. The CDR3 totals 14 residues. Germline CDR1 and CDR2: MNHEY and SMNVEV (reference sequence). V dropped 1 base and J dropped 9 bases, with 13 bases sitting between them. CDR3 loop: CASSLFLQSSEQFF. The CDR3, as DNA: TGTGCCAGCAGTTTATTTCTTCAGTCCAGTGAGCAGTTCTTC.

CDR3 bases: TGTGCCAGCAGGCTAGCGGGAGGGCCGTCAGATACGCAGTATTTT. Its translation: CASRLAGGPSDTQYF. The chain combines TRBV7-2 with TRBJ2-3; 12 bases match TRBD2. The CDR3 covers 15 residues. J was trimmed by 4 bases and V by 6 bases; bases with no gene match: 5. Germline CDR1 reads SGHTA; CDR2 reads FQGNSA.

CDR3 nucleotide sequence: TGTGCCAGCAGTTACGATGCGTGGGACAGCTCCTACGAGCAGTACTTC. Protein: CASSYDAWDSSYEQYF. The V and J genes are TRBV6-5 and TRBJ2-7; 7 bases are shared with TRBD1. From germline, CDR1 is MNHEY and CDR2 SVGAGI. Losses at the gene ends were 2 bases for V and 0 bases for J; bases not matched to a gene: 7. The length of the CDR3 is 16 residues.

The chain is built from TRBV6-5 and TRBJ2-7, with TRBD2 matching over 7 bases. Germline CDR1 reads MNHEY; CDR2 reads SVGAGI. V trimming: 7 bases; J trimming: 0 bases; junction bases outside the gene matches: 3. The CDR3 is 13 residues long. As DNA, the CDR3 is TGTGCCAGCACGGGCGGGGGCTCCTACGAGCAGTACTTC. This translates into CASTGGGSYEQYF.